The 11 T cell receptor beta chains presented below share a single source sample, sequenced in a study of blood T cell repertoires in COVID-19. TCRdb's table, derived via immunoSEQ multiplex PCR, lists solely in-frame clones and lacks some. The table includes approximately 70,000 clones, around nine tenths detected once. Sequenced input: peripheral blood. All receptors come from a woman in her forties or fifties with COVID-19, enrolled during active disease.

The V and J genes are TRBV6-5 and TRBJ2-1; TRBD2 agrees at 8 bases. The germline CDR1 and CDR2 sequences are MNHEY and SVGAGI. V shed 7 bases, J shed 10 bases, and the junction held 9 bases outside the gene matches. This CDR3 spans 13 amino acids. In DNA, the CDR3 is TGTGCCAGCACCCGACGGGAGGGGTGGGAGCAGTTCTTC. This codes for CASTRREGWEQFF.

The chain carries TRBV9 and TRBJ2-5; 9 bases are shared with TRBD2. This CDR3 contains 14 residues. V lost 2 bases to trimming and J lost 5 bases; unmatched junction nucleotides: 4. CDR1 is SGDLS, CDR2 YYNGEE, per germline. The CDR3 region is CASSVAGGQETQYF. The CDR3 region has the DNA TGTGCCAGCAGCGTCGCGGGGGGGCAGGAGACCCAGTACTTC. The full variable domain, with the rest looked up from reference TRBV9 and TRBJ2-5, is DSGVTQTPKHLITATGQRVTLRCSPRSGDLSVYWYQQSLDQGLQFLIQYYNGEERAKGNILERFSAQQFPDLHSELNLSSLELGDSALYFCASSVAGGQETQYFGPGTRLLVL.

The chain has TRBV12-3 or TRBV12-4 and TRBJ1-1, with D perhaps TRBD1 (6 bases). The CDR3 sequence is 13 residues long. V lost 4 bases and J 7 bases, leaving 13 bases between the germline ends. The CDR3 sequence is CASSYLGAHEAFF. The CDR3 DNA reads TGTGCCAGCAGTTACCTGGGGGCCCATGAAGCTTTCTTT.

CDR3 in amino acids: CASSAQTGGVYNEQFF. The CDR3 DNA reads as TGTGCCAGCAGTGCCCAGACAGGGGGGGTCTACAATGAGCAGTTCTTC. The chain joins TRBV2 to TRBJ2-1, with 9 bases lining up with TRBD1. This CDR3 region has 16 residues. The junction had 7 bases not matched to a gene; V was cut back by 4 bases and J by 3 bases. Looked up from germline, CDR1 is SNHLY and CDR2 is FYNNEI.

This clone was seen a few times. The chain links TRBV15 to TRBJ1-5; a weak D match, TRBD1 (6 bases). The length of the CDR3 is 15 residues. The germline V and J ends were trimmed by 4 bases and 6 bases, with 16 bases remaining between them. The germline gives CDR1 LNHNV, CDR2 YYDKDF (reference sequence). The CDR3 DNA follows: TGTGCCACCAGCAAGGGGGACCAGGAAATTCAGCCCCAGCATTTT. Protein: CATSKGDQEIQPQHF. The full variable domain, its missing parts supplied by reference TRBV15 and TRBJ1-5, is DAMVIQNPRYQVTQFGKPVTLSCSQTLNHNVMYWYQQKSSQAPKLLFHYYDKDFNNEADTPDNFQSRRPNTSFCFLDIRSPGLGDTAMYLCATSKGDQEIQPQHFGDGTRLSIL.

V and J are TRBV4-2 and TRBJ2-6; 15 nucleotides match TRBD2. In germline, CDR1 is LGHNA, CDR2 YNFKEQ. V trimming: 2 bases; J trimming: 3 bases; junction bases outside the gene matches: 5. The CDR3 is 19 residues long. The CDR3 DNA reads as TGTGCCAGCAGCCAACCGACGGGACTAGCGGGAGGTGGGGCCAACGTCCTGACTTTC. Residues: CASSQPTGLAGGGANVLTF.

This rearrangement joins TRBV10-3 to TRBJ2-1, with 8 nucleotides matching TRBD2. CDR1 and CDR2 from the germline V gene are ENHRY and SYGVKD. V lost 3 bases and J lost 7; bases outside the gene matches: 14. This CDR3 contains 17 residues. The CDR3: CAISDLKHGRAPNEQFF. The DNA of the CDR3 is TGTGCCATCAGTGATCTAAAGCACGGGAGGGCCCCTAATGAGCAGTTCTTC.

This chain joins TRBV7-2 and TRBJ2-5; 8 nucleotides match TRBD1. The germline gives CDR1 SGHTA, CDR2 FQGNSA. Trimming took 2 bases from V and 5 from J; bases not matched to a gene: 4. The CDR3 is 14 amino acids. DNA of the CDR3: TGTGCCAGCAGCTTACAGGGGGCACGGGAGACCCAGTACTTC. Translation: CASSLQGARETQYF.

The V and J genes are TRBV6-5 and TRBJ1-1, with D possibly TRBD1 on 5 matching bases. The CDR3 consists of 14 residues. Per the germline V gene, CDR1 is MNHEY and CDR2 is SVGAGI. V was pared by 0 bases and J by 5 bases, with 10 bases between. In DNA, the CDR3 is TGTGCCAGCAGTTACTCGGGGCAGGGAACTGAAGCTTTCTTT. The encoded protein is CASSYSGQGTEAFF.

V and J are TRBV10-3 and TRBJ2-2; 11 nucleotides line up with TRBD2. The length of the CDR3 is 17 residues. The V segment lost 4 bases and the J segment 6 bases; nucleotides outside the gene matches: 10. Germline-derived CDR1 and CDR2 are ENHRY and SYGVKD. The CDR3 region has the DNA TGTGCCATCAGTGGTAGTAGCGGGAGGGCCGTACCCGGGGAGCTGTTTTTT. It codes for CAISGSSGRAVPGELFF.

This chain uses TRBV10-3 with TRBJ1-4; 7 bases line up with TRBD1. The CDR3 is 13 amino acids. Looked up from germline, CDR1 is ENHRY and CDR2 is SYGVKD. The ends lost 4 bases at V and 7 bases at J; junction bases unmatched: 3. CDR3 DNA sequence: TGTGCCATCAGTGGACAGGGAGGTGAAAAACTGTTTTTT. It yields the protein CAISGQGGEKLFF.